One TCR beta chain is described in this entry. The sample holds many counts of this clonotype. Its specific antigen is unknown. No much larger clone exists at a distance of one base, and base qualities are not known. These data belong to a study of T cells in Graves' hyperthyroidism and ophthalmopathy (dated by TCRdb to about 2019). For the study in its entirety: Peripheral blood samples were taken at initial diagnosis, before any treatment was given. Following sampling, methimazole starting at 30 mg daily was given to hyperthyroidism patients, and high-dose intravenous methylprednisolone was given to ophthalmopathy patients. Prospective prediction of ophthalmopathy was tested in an independent validation cohort consisting of some 19 hyperthyroidism patients and over 15 patients who later progressed to ophthalmopathy. The 100 or so discovery patients were divided at random into training and test sets in a 7:3 ratio. In over five Graves' hyperthyroidism patients, the study also compared T-cell repertoires from thyroid tissue with T-cell repertoires from blood. To identify distinguishing TCR V-J signatures, a discovery cohort of some 99 patients was used, comprising 43 with Graves' ophthalmopathy and approximately 57 with stable Graves' hyperthyroidism. TCR Vbeta CDR3 sequencing of 135 peripheral blood samples (43 ophthalmopathy, about 80 hyperthyroidism and approximately 17 progressor patients) is reported in the paper. Overall results and qualifications from the work: Sample size was not statistically predetermined, and investigators were not blinded to group allocation. In validation, progression to ophthalmopathy was predicted by the model with 55% to 71% sensitivity and just over 72% specificity, a median of approximately 6.5 months before onset. Most expanded thyroid clonotypes (frequency above 0.001) were also detected in blood, a finding suggesting that blood repertoires may reflect thyroid immune responses. In cross-validation, a model built on a 13 V-J signature told ophthalmopathy apart from stable hyperthyroidism with under 90% sensitivity and approximately 81% specificity, and in testing the same model reached 80%/75%.

Including the terminal cysteine and phenylalanine, the CDR3 comprises 14 residues. Just the 42-base CDR3 DNA is kept, in frame starting at base 1. Ends trimmed: V by 3 bases, J by 7 bases; bases unmatched to a gene: 5. The CDR1 and CDR2 encoded by the germline V gene are SGHTA and FQGNSA. Moderately to severely active disease, a Clinical Activity Score of at least 3, a NOSPECS grade of at least 4, and a duration under 3 months were present in ophthalmopathy patients. Any patient with an uncontrolled infection, another autoimmune disease, pregnancy or lactation was excluded. Clinical symptoms, serum thyroxine and TRAb, thyroid ultrasound, and orbital computed tomography formed the basis for the diagnoses. Ficoll-Paque density gradient centrifugation was used to isolate PBMCs from approximately 11 ml of fresh peripheral blood. Trizol reagent was used to extract total RNA, and RNA quality was then checked on an Agilent 2100 Bioanalyzer.

The TCR beta CDR3 regions were amplified from RNA transcripts. For the first round of RT-PCR on the TCR CDR3, the HTBI primer set was used together with the Qiagen OneStep RT-PCR kit. Libraries were constructed in a second round of multiplex PCR, after which size selection and purification were carried out. Sequencing of the libraries was done on an Illumina HiSeq2000 using paired-end 100 bp reads. Turning to the authors' computational methods: Raw data were processed with SOAPnuke, discarding reads with adapters, uncalled bases, mean Phred below 15, or no exact constant-primer or identifier match. High-quality paired reads were merged with COPE v1.2.5, and unique nucleotide sequences were defined as clonotypes. Clonotypes were aligned to IMGT TRBV, TRBD and TRBJ reference segments using MiTCR v1.1. The analysis included only V-J combinations with a frequency above 0.0001, which together covered more than 98% of the repertoires. The TCS score was defined as F50 (clonal expansion) divided by E x V (chaos), with BLOSUM62-based TCRdist calculated between CDR3 peptides within each V-J. Welch's t-statistics and random forest reduced 500 to 550 V-J features to roughly 13, which were used in a naive Bayes classifier (R e1071). The raw public data were reprocessed by TCRdb itself: fastp quality trimming at Q25, MiXCR clonotype calling, in-frame beta chains only. Identical CDR3 proteins give one entry, which carries the most common genes and DNA. The V and J calls reflect TCRdb's pipeline rather than the authors' work. The sample profile shows about 480,000 distinct CDR3 sequences; approximately 24% of them were found once. The ten top clones hold roughly 10% of the sample.

The sequence was collected from a woman in her twenties or thirties with Graves' ophthalmopathy. The sample taken for sequencing was blood. The rearranged chain carries TRBV7-2 and TRBJ1-5; TRBD1 matches 8 bases in the middle. In nucleotide form, the sequence is TGTGCCAGCAGCTTGGACAGGGTTGGGCAGCCCCAGCATTTT. Translation gives CASSLDRVGQPQHF. Reference TRBV7-2 and TRBJ1-5 proteins supply the regions before and after the CDR3; the full variable domain is: GAGVSQSPSNKVTEKGKDVELRCDPISGHTALYWYRQSLGQGLEFLIYFQGNSAPDKSGLPSDRFSAERTGGSVSTLTIQRTQQEDSAVYLCASSLDRVGQPQHFGDGTRLSIL.